The source of this T cell receptor (beta chain) is a study of tumor-infiltrating lymphocytes in oesophageal squamous cell carcinoma. CDR1 SGHVS and CDR2 FNYEAQ come from the germline V gene. CDR3 length: 15 residues. TCRdb reanalysed the PCR reads using MiXCR and keeps one entry per CDR3 protein. The sample lists 15,000 to 20,000 distinct CDR3 sequences; 40% to 55% were seen once. Sequencing was done on a sample of blood. This clonotype originated in a female donor with esophageal squamous cell carcinoma. The chain combines TRBV7-6 with TRBJ2-4, with D possibly matching TRBD2 (6 bases). TRBJ2-5 matches the DNA end more closely, so the J call is doubtful. The CDR3 bases are TGTGCCAGCAGCTCCCGGGGGAGCACCCAAGAGACCCAGTACTTC. It specifies CASSSRGSTQETQYF.